This TCR beta chain was sequenced during a study of blood T cell repertoires in COVID-19 (dated by TCRdb to the early 2020s). Regarding the research as a whole: Collaborator samples came from the United States, Italy and Spain and covered acute and convalescent phases of COVID-19. Samples were obtained from the ongoing ImmuneRACE study (first 160 participants) and from about 1,300 subjects provided by 6 global collaborators. The sample metadata nearly always contained a de-identified subject ID, COVID-19 status, age in years and sex. HLA class I and class II types, where available, came from metadata supplied by the sample provider rather than from assay-based typing. The repertoires were made available in a free public database intended to serve as a resource for research on the immune response to SARS-CoV-2. Deeply sampled blood TCRbeta repertoires from subjects exposed to, actively infected with, or recovered from COVID-19 were included in the dataset. The material from the prospective study consisted of cDNA or gDNA derived from T cells, B-cell-depleted T cells, or PBMCs. Study-level results and caveats: How much clinical and demographic metadata was included differed by source and by participant, and the metadata was provided uncurated.

TCRbeta CDR3 regions were amplified from genomic DNA using the immunoSEQ Assay, a bias-controlled multiplex PCR. The study's own analysis went as follows. Nucleated cell counts per sample were estimated from amplification of reference gene primers within the assay. To quantify the absolute abundance of each unique TCRbeta CDR3 rearrangement, sequence reads were collapsed and filtered. For each sample, productive Simpson clonality was calculated as the square root of Simpson's diversity index across productive rearrangements. In TCRdb, the immuneACCESS table is reduced to in-frame sequences with V and J assigned. These tables do not hold every clone; where another copy was compared, an unresolved V gene accounts for under half, and the others remain unexplained. V and J calls and clone size are copied from that table; D and trimming were computed from the DNA. The sample records 200,000 to 250,000 clones, 82% of which are singletons. The ten largest clones add up to about 3.2% of the sample.

Participants in the prospective study were aged about 18 to 95 years, lived in 20 to 30 United States geographic areas, and enrolled through a virtual design. Cohort assignment in the prospective study relied on participant-reported clinical history from a screening survey and a study questionnaire. Recovered participants in ImmuneRACE Cohort 3 were defined as having two consecutive negative NP/OP PCR tests, clearance from a healthcare professional, or resolution of symptoms. Each participant in the prospective study had whole blood, serum and a nasopharyngeal or oropharyngeal swab collected by mobile phlebotomists. Participants in the prospective study had the option to provide additional blood draws and questionnaires over an approximately 2-month period. Before DNA extraction, prospective study blood samples were shipped either frozen or at room temperature. V was cut back by 11 bases and J by 1 base, leaving a gap of 14 bases between them. From the cysteine up to the phenylalanine, the CDR3 has a length of 13 residues. Only CDR3 DNA remains: 39 bases, in frame from the first base. Looking up the germline V gene yields CDR1 ENHRY and CDR2 SYGVKD.

Turning to this clone: It lacks a known antigen. Base-call qualities are not available, and no considerably larger clone is one nucleotide away.

The clonotype comes from a woman aged 60 to 75 who had recovered from COVID-19. Here the chain combines TRBV10-3 and TRBJ1-1; a tentative D call is TRBD1 (6 bases match). Sequenced input: PBMCs or T cells enriched from blood (not recorded which). The bases are TGTGCCTCCAGTACAGGGTCGAACACTGAAGCTTTCTTT. Its protein is CASSTGSNTEAFF.